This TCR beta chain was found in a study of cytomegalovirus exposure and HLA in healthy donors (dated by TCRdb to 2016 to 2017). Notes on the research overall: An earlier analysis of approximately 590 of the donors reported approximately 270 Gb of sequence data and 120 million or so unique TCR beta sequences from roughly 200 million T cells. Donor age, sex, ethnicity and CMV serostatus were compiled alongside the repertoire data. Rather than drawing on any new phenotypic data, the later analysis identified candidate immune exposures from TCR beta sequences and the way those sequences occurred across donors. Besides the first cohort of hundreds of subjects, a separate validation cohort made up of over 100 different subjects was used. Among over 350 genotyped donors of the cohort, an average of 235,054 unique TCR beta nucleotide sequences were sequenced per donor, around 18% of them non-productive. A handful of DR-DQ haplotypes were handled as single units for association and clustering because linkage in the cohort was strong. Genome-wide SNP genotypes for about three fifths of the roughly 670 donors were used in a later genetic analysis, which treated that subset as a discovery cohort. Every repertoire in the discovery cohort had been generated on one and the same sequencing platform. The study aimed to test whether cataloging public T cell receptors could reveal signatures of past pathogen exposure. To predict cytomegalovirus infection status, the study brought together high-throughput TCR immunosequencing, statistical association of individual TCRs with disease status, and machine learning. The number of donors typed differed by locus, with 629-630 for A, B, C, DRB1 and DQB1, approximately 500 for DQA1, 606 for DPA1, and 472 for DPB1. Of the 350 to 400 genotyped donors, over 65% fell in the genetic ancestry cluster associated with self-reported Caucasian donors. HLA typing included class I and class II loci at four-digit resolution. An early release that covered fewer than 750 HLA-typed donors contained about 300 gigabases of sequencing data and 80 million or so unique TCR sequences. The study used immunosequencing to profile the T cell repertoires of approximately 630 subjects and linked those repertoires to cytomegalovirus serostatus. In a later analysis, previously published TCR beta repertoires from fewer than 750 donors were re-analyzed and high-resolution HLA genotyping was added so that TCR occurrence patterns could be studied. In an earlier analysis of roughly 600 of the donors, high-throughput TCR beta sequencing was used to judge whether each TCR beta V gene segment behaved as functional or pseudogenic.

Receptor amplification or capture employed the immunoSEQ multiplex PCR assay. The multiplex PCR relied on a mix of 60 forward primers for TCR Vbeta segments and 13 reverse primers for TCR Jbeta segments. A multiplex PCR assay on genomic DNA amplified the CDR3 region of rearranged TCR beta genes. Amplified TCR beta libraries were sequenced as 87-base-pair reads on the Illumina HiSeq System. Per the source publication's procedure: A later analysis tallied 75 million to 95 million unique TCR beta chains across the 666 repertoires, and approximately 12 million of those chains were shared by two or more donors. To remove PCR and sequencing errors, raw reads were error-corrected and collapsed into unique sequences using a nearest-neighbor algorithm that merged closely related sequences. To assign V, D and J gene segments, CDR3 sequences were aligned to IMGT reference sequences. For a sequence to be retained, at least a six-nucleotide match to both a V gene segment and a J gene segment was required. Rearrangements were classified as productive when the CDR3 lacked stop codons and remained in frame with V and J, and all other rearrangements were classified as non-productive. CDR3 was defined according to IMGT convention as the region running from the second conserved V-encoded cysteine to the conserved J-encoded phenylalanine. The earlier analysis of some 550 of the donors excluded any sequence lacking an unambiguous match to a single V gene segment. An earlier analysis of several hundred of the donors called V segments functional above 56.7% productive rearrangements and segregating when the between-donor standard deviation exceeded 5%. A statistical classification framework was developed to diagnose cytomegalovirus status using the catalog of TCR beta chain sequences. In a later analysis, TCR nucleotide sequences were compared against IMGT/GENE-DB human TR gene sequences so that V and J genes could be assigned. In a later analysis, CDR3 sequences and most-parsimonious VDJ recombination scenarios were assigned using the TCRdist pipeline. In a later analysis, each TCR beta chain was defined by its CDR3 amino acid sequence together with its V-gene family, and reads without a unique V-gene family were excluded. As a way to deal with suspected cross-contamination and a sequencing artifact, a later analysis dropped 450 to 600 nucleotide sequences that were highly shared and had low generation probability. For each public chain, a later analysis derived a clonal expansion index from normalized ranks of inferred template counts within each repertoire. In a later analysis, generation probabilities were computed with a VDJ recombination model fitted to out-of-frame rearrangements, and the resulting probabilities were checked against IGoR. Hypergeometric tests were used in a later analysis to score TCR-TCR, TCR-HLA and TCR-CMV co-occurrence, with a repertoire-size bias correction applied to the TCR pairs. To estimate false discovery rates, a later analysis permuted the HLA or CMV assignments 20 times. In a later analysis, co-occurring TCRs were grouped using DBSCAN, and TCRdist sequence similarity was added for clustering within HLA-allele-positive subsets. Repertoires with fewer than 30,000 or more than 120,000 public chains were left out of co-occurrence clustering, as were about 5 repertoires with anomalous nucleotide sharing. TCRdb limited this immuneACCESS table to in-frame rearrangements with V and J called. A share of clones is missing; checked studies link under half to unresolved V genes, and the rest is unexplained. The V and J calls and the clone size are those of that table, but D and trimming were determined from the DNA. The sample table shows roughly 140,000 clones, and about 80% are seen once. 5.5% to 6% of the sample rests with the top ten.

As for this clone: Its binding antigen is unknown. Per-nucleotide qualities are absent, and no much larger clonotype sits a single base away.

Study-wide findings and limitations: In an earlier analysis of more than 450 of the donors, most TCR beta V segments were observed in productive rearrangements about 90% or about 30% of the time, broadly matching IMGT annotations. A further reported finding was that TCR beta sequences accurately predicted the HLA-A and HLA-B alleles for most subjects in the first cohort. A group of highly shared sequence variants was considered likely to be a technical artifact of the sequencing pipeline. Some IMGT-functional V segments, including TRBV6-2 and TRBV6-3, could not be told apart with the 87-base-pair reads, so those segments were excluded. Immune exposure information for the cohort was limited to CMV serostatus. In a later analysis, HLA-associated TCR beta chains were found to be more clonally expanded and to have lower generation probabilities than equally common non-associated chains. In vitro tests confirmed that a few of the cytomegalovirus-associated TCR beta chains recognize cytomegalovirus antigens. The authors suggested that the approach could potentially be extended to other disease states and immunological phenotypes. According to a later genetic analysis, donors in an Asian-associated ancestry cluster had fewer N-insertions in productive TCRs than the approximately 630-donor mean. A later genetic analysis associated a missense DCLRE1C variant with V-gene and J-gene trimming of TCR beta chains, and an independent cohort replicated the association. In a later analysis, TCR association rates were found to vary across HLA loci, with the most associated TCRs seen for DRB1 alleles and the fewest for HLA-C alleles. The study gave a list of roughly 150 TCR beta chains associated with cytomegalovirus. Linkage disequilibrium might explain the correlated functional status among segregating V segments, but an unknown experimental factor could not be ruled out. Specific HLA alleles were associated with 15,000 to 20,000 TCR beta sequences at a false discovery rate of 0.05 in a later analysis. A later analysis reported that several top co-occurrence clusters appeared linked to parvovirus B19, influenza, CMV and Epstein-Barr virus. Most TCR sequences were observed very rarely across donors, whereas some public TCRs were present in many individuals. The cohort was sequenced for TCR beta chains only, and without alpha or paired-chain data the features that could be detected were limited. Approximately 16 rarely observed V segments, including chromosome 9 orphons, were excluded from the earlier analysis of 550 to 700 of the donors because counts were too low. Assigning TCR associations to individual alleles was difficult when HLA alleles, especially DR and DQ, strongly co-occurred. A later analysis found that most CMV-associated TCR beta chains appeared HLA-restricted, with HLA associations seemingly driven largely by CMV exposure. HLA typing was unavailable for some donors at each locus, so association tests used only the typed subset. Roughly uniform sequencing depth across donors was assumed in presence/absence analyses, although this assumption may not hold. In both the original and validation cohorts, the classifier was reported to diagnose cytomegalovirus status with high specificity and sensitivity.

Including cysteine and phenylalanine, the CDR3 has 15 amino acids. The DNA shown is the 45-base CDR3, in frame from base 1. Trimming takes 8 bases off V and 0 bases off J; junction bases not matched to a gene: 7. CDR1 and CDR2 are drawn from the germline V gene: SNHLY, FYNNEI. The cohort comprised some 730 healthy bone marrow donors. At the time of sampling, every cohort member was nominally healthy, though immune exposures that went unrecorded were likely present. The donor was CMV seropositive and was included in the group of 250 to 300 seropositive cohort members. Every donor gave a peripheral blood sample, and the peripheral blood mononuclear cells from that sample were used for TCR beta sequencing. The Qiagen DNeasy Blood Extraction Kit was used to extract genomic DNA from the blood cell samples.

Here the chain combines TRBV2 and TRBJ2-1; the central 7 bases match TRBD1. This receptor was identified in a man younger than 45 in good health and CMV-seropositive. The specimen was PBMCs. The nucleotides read TGTGCCAGCGGTCAACAGGGGAGCTCCTACAATGAGCAGTTCTTC. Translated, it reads CASGQQGSSYNEQFF. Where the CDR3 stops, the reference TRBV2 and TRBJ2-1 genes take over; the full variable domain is EPEVTQTPSHQVTQMGQEVILRCVPISNHLYFYWYRQILGQKVEFLVSFYNNEISEKSEIFDDQFSVERPDGSNFTLKIRSTKLEDSAMYFCASGQQGSSYNEQFFGPGTRLTVL.